Below are 22 T cell receptor beta chains sequenced from a single sample in a study of CD8 T cells in ankylosing spondylitis. TCRdb passed the 5' RACE reads through MiXCR, listing each CDR3 protein once. The sample holds roughly 250,000 distinct CDR3 sequences, around 7.8% seen once. The material sequenced was blood, either unsorted or a sorted T cell fraction (not recorded which). The source of these receptors is a male donor with ankylosing spondylitis or in good health (not recorded which).

This clonotype was observed many times. This sequence joins TRBV5-6 and TRBJ1-2, with a possible D match to TRBD1 (5 bases). CDR3 length: 15 residues. V was pared by 2 bases and J by 1 base, with 12 bases between. The germline gives CDR1 SGHDT, CDR2 YYEEEE. CDR3 sequence: CASSFGQGVNYGYTF. DNA of the CDR3: TGTGCCAGCAGCTTCGGGCAGGGTGTTAACTATGGCTACACCTTC.

This chain joins TRBV5-7 and TRBJ2-4; 7 bases line up with TRBD1. TRBV5-7 carries the ORF label, with uncertain function. V was clipped by 3 bases and J by 6 bases; unmatched bases: 15. The CDR3 extends over 17 amino acids. The DNA for the CDR3 is TGTGCCAGCAGCTCGGAACAGGGGCAGCCTCCCCTAAACATTCAGTACTTC. Translated, it gives CASSSEQGQPPLNIQYF.

A remark on this clonotype: A clone one base away is much larger, so this may be a read error. The CDR3 end shows no conserved phenylalanine or tryptophan, and so a read error is likely. The chain is built from TRBV6-5 and TRBJ2-7, with TRBD1 matching 8 bases. Germline-derived CDR1 and CDR2 are MNHEY and SVGAGI. The CDR3 spans 11 residues. V lost 8 bases and J lost 3; bases outside the gene matches: 0. DNA of the CDR3: TGTGCCAGCGGACAGGGCTACGAGCAGTACTTA. Translating it yields CASGQGYEQYL.

The chain links TRBV7-2 to TRBJ2-7; 7 bases agree with TRBD2. This CDR3 spans 14 amino acids. Losses at the gene ends were 4 bases for V and 4 bases for J; bases not matched to a gene: 7. Germline V gives CDR1 SGHTA, CDR2 FQGNSA. The CDR3 nucleotides are TGTGCCAGCAGCTCCTGGGGGGGTTTTTACGAGCAGTACTTC. This sequence encodes CASSSWGGFYEQYF.

Many counts were recorded for this clonotype. CDR3 region: CSARDPRGATDTQYF. The CDR3 DNA sequence: TGCAGTGCTAGGGACCCGCGGGGGGCCACAGATACGCAGTATTTT. J is TRBJ2-3 and V is TRBV20-1; 8 bases agree with TRBD2. Trimming removed 3 bases from V and 2 bases from J; junction bases left unmatched: 7. CDR1 DFQATT and CDR2 SNEGSKA come from the germline V gene (reference sequence). This CDR3 comprises 15 residues.

There are many counts of this clonotype. The chain combines TRBV12-3 or TRBV12-4 with TRBJ1-1; 7 nucleotides agree with TRBD1. V was clipped by 7 bases and J by 4 bases; unmatched bases: 9. The CDR3 extends over 14 amino acids. CDR3 region: CASTYQGVSTEAFF. The CDR3 region has the DNA TGTGCCAGCACCTACCAGGGGGTGTCCACTGAAGCTTTCTTT.

In its sample, this clonotype was seen a few times. V is TRBV28 and J is TRBJ1-1, with 10 bases identical to TRBD1. The CDR3 consists of 15 residues. The ends lost 4 bases at V and 5 bases at J; junction bases unmatched: 7. Germline CDR1 is MDHEN and CDR2 is SYDVKM. The CDR3 region has the DNA TGTGCCAGCAGTTCGACAGGGGGCGCGGCTACTGAAGCTTTCTTT. Amino acids: CASSSTGGAATEAFF. The full variable domain, with the rest looked up from reference TRBV28 and TRBJ1-1, is DVKVTQSSRYLVKRTGEKVFLECVQDMDHENMFWYRQDPGLGLRLIYFSYDVKMKEKGDIPEGYSVSREKKERFSLILESASTNQTSMYLCASSSTGGAATEAFFGQGTRLTVV.

This sequence joins TRBV29-1 and TRBJ2-5; D may match TRBD1 or TRBD2 (5 bases each). The germline V and J ends were trimmed by 6 bases and 5 bases, with 13 bases remaining between them. This CDR3 is 12 amino acids long. Germline-derived CDR1 and CDR2 are SQVTM and ANQGSEA. CDR3 nucleotide sequence: TGCAGCGTGTGGGACCCTGGGGAGACCCAGTACTTC. As protein: CSVWDPGETQYF.

This clonotype appeared many times. The chain combines TRBV4-2 with TRBJ2-2; the D is unclear. CDR3 length: 14 amino acids. CDR1 is LGHNA and CDR2 is YNFKEQ in the germline V gene. Trimming took off 1 base at V and 5 bases at J, with 8 bases between the two ends. The CDR3 region has the DNA TGTGCCAGCAGCCAAGCGGGTCTGACCGGGGAGCTGTTTTTT. Translation gives CASSQAGLTGELFF.

There are a few counts of this clonotype. V is TRBV10-3 and J is TRBJ2-5; D gene uncertain. With 0 bases removed from V and 5 bases from J, the gap between germline ends came to 10 bases. The CDR3 has 14 amino acids. CDR1 is ENHRY and CDR2 is SYGVKD in the germline V gene. This CDR3 is CAISESVPSETQYF. CDR3 sequence (DNA): TGTGCCATCAGTGAGTCGGTCCCGTCGGAGACCCAGTACTTC.

This clonotype was detected ten times or more. The chain links TRBV6-2 or TRBV6-3 to TRBJ2-1; a weak D match, TRBD1 (5 bases). Trimming pared 5 bases from V and 2 bases from J, leaving 13 bases between. The CDR3 consists of 15 residues. In germline, CDR1 is MNHEY, CDR2 SVGEGT. The CDR3 DNA sequence: TGTGCCAGCAGTCAAGGGGCCCCTCCCTACAATGAGCAGTTCTTC. This encodes CASSQGAPPYNEQFF.

This clonotype was recorded many times. This chain joins TRBV12-3 or TRBV12-4 and TRBJ1-1; D perhaps matches TRBD1 (6 bases). Trimming stripped 6 bases from V and 1 base from J, with 12 bases between. CDR3 length equals 14 residues. The CDR3 loop is CASSPSDRNTEAFF. The CDR3 DNA reads as TGTGCCAGCAGCCCGTCGGACAGGAACACTGAAGCTTTCTTT.

This clonotype was counted ten times or more. This chain links TRBV14 with TRBJ1-1; D is undetermined. The V end was cut by 6 bases, the J end by 3 bases, with 17 bases between. The CDR3 extends over 15 amino acids. Germline assignment: CDR1 SGHDN and CDR2 FVKESK. The CDR3 loop reads CASSRRRVVDTEAFF. The CDR3 nucleotides read TGTGCCAGCAGTCGACGCCGGGTCGTGGACACTGAAGCTTTCTTT.

This clonotype was detected ten times or more. This chain connects TRBV12-3 or TRBV12-4 to TRBJ2-2, with 8 bases fitting TRBD2. This CDR3 comprises 16 residues. The junction had 8 bases not matched to a gene; V was cut back by 8 bases and J by 0 bases. The CDR3 spells CASSRGGVPNTGELFF. CDR3 sequence (DNA): TGTGCCAGCTCTCGGGGGGGCGTTCCGAACACCGGGGAGCTGTTTTTT.

The sample holds a few counts of this clonotype. The chain joins TRBV9 to TRBJ2-2; possibly TRBD2 for D (7 bases). The V and J ends lost 6 bases and 3 bases respectively, with 12 bases between them. The CDR3 sequence is 14 residues long. Germline V lookup: CDR1 SGDLS, CDR2 YYNGEE. This chain's CDR3 is CASKGGTHTGELFF. For the CDR3, the DNA is TGTGCCAGCAAGGGGGGGACCCACACCGGGGAGCTGTTTTTT.

This clonotype was detected many times. This sequence joins TRBV4-3 and TRBJ1-2, with D possibly TRBD1 on 5 matching bases. Germline V gene data show CDR1 as LGHNA and CDR2 as YSLEER. V lost 0 bases to trimming and J lost 2 bases, with 10 bases between them. The CDR3 spans 15 residues. The CDR3 loop reads CASSQDTGRNYGYTF. CDR3 DNA: TGCGCCAGCAGCCAAGATACAGGCCGCAACTATGGCTACACCTTC.

This clonotype was detected many times. The chain carries TRBV5-1 and TRBJ2-1; 9 bases map to TRBD2. Germline V gives CDR1 SGHRS, CDR2 YFSETQ. There are 16 residues in the CDR3. Trimming cost V 0 bases and J 6 bases; bases outside gene matches: 7. CDR3 protein: CASSLEPSGIGNEQFF. For the CDR3, the DNA is TGCGCCAGCAGCTTGGAACCTAGCGGGATTGGCAATGAGCAGTTCTTC.

This clonotype was counted at least ten times. This rearrangement joins TRBV29-1 to TRBJ1-2; no clear D. V was pared by 2 bases and J by 6 bases, with 16 bases between. Germline CDR1 is SQVTM and CDR2 is ANQGSEA. This CDR3 is built from 14 residues. CDR3 in amino acids: CSVEPRSPRDGYTF. DNA of the CDR3: TGCAGCGTTGAACCCCGGAGCCCGCGGGATGGCTACACCTTC.

This clonotype was seen ten or more times. This chain links TRBV3-1 with TRBJ2-3; no definite D call. V lost 4 bases to trimming and J lost 3 bases, with 8 bases between them. The length of the CDR3 is 13 residues. CDR1 LGHDT and CDR2 YNNKEL come from the germline V gene (reference sequence). CDR3 sequence: CASSRRGTDTQYF. The CDR3 nucleotides read TGTGCCAGCAGCCGCCGAGGTACAGATACGCAGTATTTT.

This clonotype was seen repeatedly, ten times or more. The genes are TRBV20-1 and TRBJ2-5; 7 bases line up with TRBD2. The CDR3 covers 12 residues. V dropped 5 bases and J dropped 5; count of bases not matched to a gene: 5. Germline-derived CDR1 and CDR2 are DFQATT and SNEGSKA (reference sequence). The CDR3 DNA follows: TGCAGTGCTCCCGGGAGGAAGGAGACCCAGTACTTC. Protein sequence: CSAPGRKETQYF.

This clonotype was counted many times. This rearrangement joins TRBV2 to TRBJ2-2; a weak D match, TRBD1 (5 bases). Between the trimmed V and J ends, which lost 4 bases and 4 bases, there was a span of 13 bases. Germline V gene data show CDR1 as SNHLY and CDR2 as FYNNEI. The CDR3 has 15 amino acids. The CDR3 DNA reads TGTGCCAGCAGTGTCAAGGGGATAATCACCGGGGAGCTGTTTTTT. Translated: CASSVKGIITGELFF.

This clonotype was seen more than once but under ten times. The rearrangement links TRBV3-1 to TRBJ1-1; D gene ambiguous. V lost 1 base, J lost 0 bases, and 9 bases lay in between. The CDR3 consists of 15 residues. Germline lookup yields CDR1 LGHDT and CDR2 YNNKEL (reference sequence). The CDR3 nucleotides are TGTGCCAGCAGCCAAGTCAGCCGGATGAACACTGAAGCTTTCTTT. This sequence encodes CASSQVSRMNTEAFF.